The 17 T cell receptor beta chains below were found in one sample sequenced in a study of T cell responses to AZD1222 COVID-19 vaccine. Repertoires were generated with immunoSEQ multiplex PCR, while TCRdb's copy carries only in-frame clones and drops some. The table has some 150,000 clones, 90% seen once; the top ten hold under 2%. This sample comprised peripheral blood, obtained on day 0 of AZD1222 vaccination. All receptors come from an adult in good health.

The CDR3 DNA sequence: TGCAGCGTTGAAGATCCGGGACAGGTCCTTGGTCGGTATGGCTACACCTTC. As protein: CSVEDPGQVLGRYGYTF. This rearrangement joins TRBV29-1 to TRBJ1-2, with 8 bases lining up with TRBD1. With 0 bases clipped from V and 5 bases from J, the junction kept 14 bases outside the gene matches. The CDR3 spans 17 residues. Germline CDR1 is SQVTM and CDR2 is ANQGSEA.

This chain links TRBV7-9 with TRBJ2-7; D may match TRBD1 or TRBD2 (6 bases each). The CDR3 extends over 13 amino acids. V gave up 6 bases and J gave up 12 bases, with 21 bases separating them. Germline CDR1 is SEHNR and CDR2 is FQNEAQ (reference sequence). The chain's CDR3 is CASRESAGHLVYF. The DNA for the CDR3 is TGTGCCAGCAGAGAGAGCGCGGGACATTTGGTGTACTTC. Complete variable domain (other parts from reference TRBV7-9 and TRBJ2-7): DTGVSQNPRHKITKRGQNVTFRCDPISEHNRLYWYRQTLGQGPEFLTYFQNEAQLEKSRLLSDRFSAERPKGSFSTLEIQRTEQGDSAMYLCASRESAGHLVYFGPGTRLTVT.

The CDR3 region is CAWGSRGGSYEQYF. The CDR3 region has the DNA TGTGCCTGGGGATCCCGGGGGGGGTCCTACGAGCAGTACTTC. The chain couples TRBV30 to TRBJ2-7; 8 bases line up with TRBD2. The CDR3 totals 14 residues. Trimming took 5 bases from V and 1 from J; bases not matched to a gene: 7. CDR1 is GTSNPN, CDR2 SVGIG, per germline (reference sequence).

V usage is TRBV7-2 and J usage is TRBJ2-2; no clear D gene. The V gene lost 1 base and the J gene lost 0 bases, with 9 bases spanning the gap. Germline CDR1 SGHTA, CDR2 FQGNSA. The CDR3 spans 16 residues. CDR3 DNA sequence: TGTGCCAGCAGCTTAGATGGCTACTCGAACACCGGGGAGCTGTTTTTT. Translation: CASSLDGYSNTGELFF. Supplemented by reference TRBV7-2 and TRBJ2-2, the full variable domain reads GAGVSQSPSNKVTEKGKDVELRCDPISGHTALYWYRQSLGQGLEFLIYFQGNSAPDKSGLPSDRFSAERTGGSVSTLTIQRTQQEDSAVYLCASSLDGYSNTGELFFGEGSRLTVL.

The chain combines TRBV3-1 (or the pseudogene TRBV3-2) with TRBJ2-7; the match to TRBD2 covers 10 bases. CDR3 length equals 18 residues. Germline CDR1 LGHDT, CDR2 YNNKEL (reference sequence). With 4 bases clipped from V and 3 bases from J, the junction kept 15 bases outside the gene matches. The CDR3 loop is CASSPSGRAAISLYEQYF. The CDR3 DNA reads TGTGCCAGCAGCCCAAGCGGGAGGGCCGCAATTTCCCTCTACGAGCAGTACTTC.

A few counts support this clone. The chain carries TRBV19 and TRBJ2-5; D is unclear. This CDR3 is 13 amino acids long. Looked up from germline, CDR1 is LNHDA and CDR2 is SQIVND (reference sequence). The germline V and J ends were trimmed by 4 bases and 7 bases, with 13 bases remaining between them. CDR3 coding DNA: TGTGCCAGTAGTAACGACCGGAGTGGGACCCAGTACTTC. It is translated as CASSNDRSGTQYF.

The J gene is TRBJ1-5, the V gene TRBV19, with 7 bases identical to TRBD1. This CDR3 is 13 amino acids long. Germline-derived CDR1 and CDR2 are LNHDA and SQIVND (reference sequence). J gave up 6 bases and V 6 bases, and 5 bases lay outside the gene matches. As DNA, the CDR3 is TGTGCCAGTAGCGATACAGGGGTTCAGCCCCAGCATTTT. This gives the protein CASSDTGVQPQHF.

V gene TRBV11-2 combines with J gene TRBJ2-1; 8 bases fit TRBD2. Trimming cost V 1 base and J 7 bases; bases outside gene matches: 9. This CDR3 region has 16 residues. Germline lookup yields CDR1 SGHAT and CDR2 FQNNGV. The DNA of the CDR3 is TGTGCCAGCAGCTTAGGAGCGGGGGTGACACCAAATGAGCAGTTCTTC. It is translated as CASSLGAGVTPNEQFF.

The chain links TRBV6-2 or TRBV6-3 to TRBJ1-1, with 10 bases identical to TRBD1. Unmatched junction bases numbered 7, after V lost 5 bases and J lost 4 bases. This CDR3 has 15 amino acids. CDR1 is MNHEY and CDR2 is SVGEGT in the germline V gene. The CDR3 here is CASSTRTGGITEAFF. The CDR3 bases are TGTGCCAGCAGTACTCGGACAGGGGGAATCACTGAAGCTTTCTTT.

The rearrangement joins TRBV6-4 to TRBJ1-1; 7 nucleotides line up with TRBD1. V trimming: 4 bases; J trimming: 1 base; junction bases outside the gene matches: 3. Germline CDR1 and CDR2: MRHNA and SNTAGT. The CDR3 is 14 amino acids. CDR3 DNA sequence: TGTGCCAGCAGTGTCGGACAGGAGAACACTGAAGCTTTCTTT. This encodes CASSVGQENTEAFF.

The chain has TRBV3-1 (or the pseudogene TRBV3-2) and TRBJ1-6; D unclear. The CDR3 runs 13 residues. Germline assignment: CDR1 LGHDT and CDR2 YNNKEL (reference sequence). The germline V and J ends were trimmed by 1 base and 8 bases, with 6 bases remaining between them. CDR3 sequence (DNA): TGTGCCAGCAGCCAAGCGGAGCATTCACCCCTCCACTTT. It codes for CASSQAEHSPLHF.

This chain links TRBV7-9 with TRBJ1-3; no reliable D call. Germline V gene sequence: CDR1 SEHNR, CDR2 FQNEAQ (reference sequence). V lost 2 bases and J lost 0, with 14 bases in between. The CDR3 totals 17 residues. The CDR3 DNA reads as TGTGCCAGCAGCTTACCCACAGTCTACGACTCTGGAAACACCATATATTTT. It is translated as CASSLPTVYDSGNTIYF.

This clone was observed a few times. The chain recombines TRBV30 with TRBJ1-6; no clear D. Germline loops: CDR1 GTSNPN, CDR2 SVGIG (reference sequence). The CDR3 sequence is 13 residues long. V was shortened by 3 bases and J by 10 bases, with 13 bases between the two germline ends. The CDR3: CAWSPGGESPLHF. DNA for the CDR3: TGTGCCTGGAGCCCTGGAGGAGAGTCACCCCTCCACTTT.

The chain recombines TRBV30 with TRBJ1-3; perhaps TRBD1 as D (5 bases). The CDR3 contains 15 residues. CDR1 is GTSNPN and CDR2 is SVGIG in the germline V gene (reference sequence). Deletions cut 0 bases from V and 2 bases from J, with 11 bases between. The CDR3 coding sequence is TGTGCCTGGAGTGTTAACGGGGCGCCTGGAAACACCATATATTTT. It translates to CAWSVNGAPGNTIYF.

The chain joins TRBV5-4 to TRBJ1-2, with a tentative D call TRBD1 (6 bases). Germline V CDR1 and CDR2: SGHNT, YYREEE (reference sequence). The V gene lost 0 bases and the J gene lost 8 bases, with 26 bases spanning the gap. This CDR3 is built from 18 residues. The CDR3 DNA reads TGTGCCAGCAGCTTGGCCGGCCCCCGGGGGGGGGCGAGGGGAGGCTACACCTTC. It specifies CASSLAGPRGGARGGYTF.

The rearrangement joins TRBV9 to TRBJ2-1; D unclear. Germline CDR1 is SGDLS and CDR2 is YYNGEE. This CDR3 has 13 residues. V gave up 4 bases and J gave up 4 bases, with 9 bases separating them. CDR3 coding DNA: TGTGCCAGCAGCCCGGACGGGTACAATGAGCAGTTCTTC. It specifies CASSPDGYNEQFF.

V gene TRBV2 combines with J gene TRBJ2-7; D not certain. Trimming shortened V by 2 bases and J by 3 bases, and 8 bases separated the two germline ends. Germline values: CDR1 SNHLY, CDR2 FYNNEI. The CDR3 contains 13 residues. CDR3 sequence reads: CASSETSVYEQYF. CDR3 bases: TGTGCCAGCAGTGAAACCAGCGTCTACGAGCAGTACTTC.